Following are 17 T cell receptor beta chains from one sample sequenced in a study of blood T cell repertoires in COVID-19. This table comes from immunoSEQ multiplex PCR, and its TCRdb copy is limited to in-frame clones, with some not included. The data hold about 160,000 clones, with around 74% observed a single time. The source material was peripheral blood. The receptors here all came from a man in his 70s with acute or convalescent COVID-19.

The genes are TRBV7-2 and TRBJ2-2; D is possibly TRBD2 (6 bases). CDR1 is SGHTA, CDR2 FQGNSA, per germline. The CDR3 length is 16 residues. V was clipped by 4 bases and J by 1 base, with 13 bases between them. The CDR3 protein is CASSSGMGGNTGELFF. The CDR3 nucleotides are TGTGCCAGCAGCTCAGGGATGGGGGGGAACACCGGGGAGCTGTTTTTT.

The chain employs TRBV5-4 and TRBJ2-2, with TRBD1 identical over 8 bases. Germline values: CDR1 SGHNT, CDR2 YYREEE (reference sequence). CDR3 length: 18 residues. V shed 4 bases and J 2 bases; nucleotides not matched to a gene: 13. CDR3 sequence: CASSAGGAGGLNTGELFF. In DNA form, the CDR3 reads TGTGCCAGCAGCGCTGGAGGGGCAGGGGGCCTAAACACCGGGGAGCTGTTTTTT.

This clone was counted once. The rearrangement joins TRBV3-1 (or the pseudogene TRBV3-2) to TRBJ2-5; 10 bases line up with TRBD1. V dropped 1 base and J dropped 6; count of bases not matched to a gene: 5. Germline loops: CDR1 LGHDT, CDR2 YNNKEL (reference sequence). The CDR3 spans 15 residues. This chain's CDR3 is CASSQGVDRGQTQYF. The CDR3 DNA is TGTGCCAGCAGCCAAGGGGTTGACAGGGGGCAGACCCAGTACTTC.

The J gene is TRBJ1-2, the V gene TRBV25-1; D gene ambiguous. V lost 1 base and J lost 5, with 5 bases in between. This CDR3 is built from 12 residues. From germline, CDR1 is MGHDK and CDR2 SYGVNS. The CDR3 region is CASSESGYGYTF. CDR3 nucleotides: TGTGCCAGCAGTGAATCGGGGTATGGCTACACCTTC.

J is TRBJ2-5 and V is TRBV10-3, with 11 nucleotides matching TRBD2. Germline CDR1 and CDR2: ENHRY and SYGVKD. There are 15 residues in the CDR3. V dropped 2 bases and J dropped 3; count of bases not matched to a gene: 2. In DNA, the CDR3 is TGTGCCATCAGTGAGGGGACTAGCGGCAAAGAGACCCAGTACTTC. It translates to CAISEGTSGKETQYF.

The chain has TRBV5-1 and TRBJ2-5; 7 bases are shared with TRBD2. The germline gives CDR1 SGHRS, CDR2 YFSETQ. The CDR3 is made up of 15 amino acids. Germline trimming cut 0 bases from V and 3 bases from J; bases unmatched to any gene: 5. CDR3 sequence reads: CASSLVASGKETQYF. The CDR3 DNA sequence: TGCGCCAGCAGCTTGGTGGCTAGCGGAAAAGAGACCCAGTACTTC.

This clone was observed once. The chain has TRBV7-9 and TRBJ1-2; 9 bases line up with TRBD1. The CDR3 sequence is 16 residues long. Unmatched junction bases numbered 12, after V lost 6 bases and J lost 4 bases. Germline assignment: CDR1 SEHNR and CDR2 FQNEAQ (reference sequence). CDR3: CASSSGTGWMVYGYTF. The CDR3 region has the DNA TGTGCCAGCAGTTCCGGGACAGGGTGGATGGTCTATGGCTACACCTTC. Looking up the rest from reference TRBV7-9 and TRBJ1-2 gives the full variable domain: DTGVSQNPRHKITKRGQNVTFRCDPISEHNRLYWYRQTLGQGPEFLTYFQNEAQLEKSRLLSDRFSAERPKGSFSTLEIQRTEQGDSAMYLCASSSGTGWMVYGYTFGSGTRLTVV.

The V call is TRBV7-9, the J call TRBJ2-2; D is unresolved. The CDR3 totals 13 residues. V lost 3 bases to trimming and J lost 2 bases, with 4 bases between them. CDR1 and CDR2 from the germline V gene are SEHNR and FQNEAQ (reference sequence). The CDR3 spells CASSFSNTGELFF. The CDR3 region has the DNA TGTGCCAGCAGCTTTTCAAACACCGGGGAGCTGTTTTTT.

The V and J genes are TRBV9 and TRBJ2-6; D may be TRBD1 (6 bases). Germline V gives CDR1 SGDLS, CDR2 YYNGEE. There are 16 residues in the CDR3. Trimming took off 6 bases at V and 4 bases at J, with 17 bases between the two ends. CDR3 loop: CASTEGTGTGANVLTF. DNA for the CDR3: TGTGCCAGCACCGAGGGCACAGGGACCGGGGCCAACGTCCTGACTTTC.

The chain has TRBV19 and TRBJ2-1; TRBD2 aligns across 12 bases. CDR3 size: 15 residues. Losses at the gene ends were 5 bases for V and 9 bases for J; bases not matched to a gene: 8. Per germline, CDR1 LNHDA and CDR2 SQIVND (reference sequence). CDR3 nucleotides: TGTGCCAGTAGTTCACTAGCGGGAGGTGGCGGTGAGCAGTTCTTC. Protein: CASSSLAGGGGEQFF.

DNA for the CDR3: TGTGCCAGCTCACCACCGGGGGGGGCGAACACTGAAGCTTTCTTT. It specifies CASSPPGGANTEAFF. The rearrangement links TRBV18 to TRBJ1-1; a weak D match, TRBD1 (6 bases). Germline CDR1 and CDR2: KGHSH and LQKENI. With 0 bases removed from V and 1 base from J, the gap between germline ends came to 9 bases. This CDR3 region has 15 residues. Full variable domain (missing parts from reference TRBV18 and TRBJ1-1): NAGVMQNPRHLVRRRGQEARLRCSPMKGHSHVYWYRQLPEEGLKFMVYLQKENIIDESGMPKERFSAEFPKEGPSILRIQQVVRGDSAAYFCASSPPGGANTEAFFGQGTRLTVV.

The chain carries TRBV5-1 and TRBJ2-2; D unresolved. There are 14 residues in the CDR3. With 3 bases removed from V and 1 base from J, the gap between germline ends came to 7 bases. CDR1 and CDR2 (germline): SGHRS, YFSETQ. In nucleotides, the CDR3 is TGCGCCAGCAGCTCCCTTCTGAACACCGGGGAGCTGTTTTTT. It codes for CASSSLLNTGELFF.

This chain uses TRBV4-3 with TRBJ1-4; 7 positions agree with TRBD1. The germline gives CDR1 LGHNA, CDR2 YSLEER. The CDR3 is 16 amino acids. J gave up 10 bases and V 4 bases, and 15 bases lay outside the gene matches. The DNA for the CDR3 is TGCGCCAGCAGCCTTACGTCCGGGACAGCGGGCGGAAAACTGTTTTTT. It yields the protein CASSLTSGTAGGKLFF.

This rearrangement joins TRBV7-9 to TRBJ1-6, with a tentative D call TRBD1 (5 bases). V was pared by 6 bases and J by 9 bases, with 12 bases between. Germline V gene data show CDR1 as SEHNR and CDR2 as FQNEAQ (reference sequence). The CDR3 totals 13 residues. The CDR3 sequence is CASRPGGVSPLHF. CDR3 DNA: TGTGCCAGCAGGCCCGGGGGAGTTTCACCCCTCCACTTT.

The genes are TRBV18 and TRBJ1-1, with 7 nucleotides matching TRBD1. The V gene's germline CDR1 is KGHSH and CDR2 LQKENI. This CDR3 has 15 amino acids. The V gene end was trimmed by 5 bases and the J gene end by 5 bases; junction bases not matched to a gene: 11. The CDR3 spells CASSAARGGATEAFF. CDR3 bases: TGTGCCAGCTCAGCCGCAAGAGGGGGCGCAACTGAAGCTTTCTTT.

The chain links TRBV6-5 to TRBJ2-3; 10 bases align to TRBD2. CDR1 is MNHEY, CDR2 SVGAGI, per germline. J was trimmed by 4 bases and V by 6 bases; bases with no gene match: 4. The CDR3 is 14 residues long. The CDR3 sequence is CASSRGTSADTQYF. The CDR3 bases are TGTGCCAGCAGCCGAGGGACTAGCGCAGATACGCAGTATTTT.

V gene TRBV6-5 combines with J gene TRBJ2-7; TRBD1 matches 7 bases. Germline assignment: CDR1 MNHEY and CDR2 SVGAGI. V lost 4 bases, J lost 2 bases, and 5 bases stayed unmatched. The CDR3 covers 14 residues. The CDR3 loop reads CASSSGQWTYEQYF. CDR3 DNA sequence: TGTGCCAGCAGTTCGGGACAGTGGACCTACGAGCAGTACTTC.